A selection of T cell receptor beta chains follows, all from one sample in a study of vaccination and CD4 T cells after COVID-19. Antigens of these TCRs are unknown. TCRdb itself ran the PCR reads through MiXCR, one entry per CDR3 protein. The repertoire consists of about 5,100 distinct CDR3 sequences, with about 25% occurring once and the leading ten covering less than 25%. The sequencing here drew on CD4+ T cells from blood, cultured in vitro, taken after SARS-CoV-2 vaccination. These receptor sequences come from a human donor who had recovered from COVID-19. Both conserved end residues are part of each CDR3. D genes are given only for firm matches. Clone size is stated in some rows and not others, as once, few, many or a class when expanded.

abundance: few; d_gene: TRBD1; j_gene: TRBJ2-1; v_gene: TRBV28; CDR3nt: TGTGCCAGCATAGGGGAGAGGGGGCGGGACAATGAGCAGTTCTTC; CDR3aa: CASIGERGRDNEQFF
abundance: -; d_gene: TRBD1; j_gene: TRBJ2-7; v_gene: TRBV20-1; CDR3nt: TGCAGTGCTAGAGTTCCTGGGACAGGGGGCAACGAGCAGTACTTC; CDR3aa: CSARVPGTGGNEQYF
abundance: medium-sized; d_gene: -; j_gene: TRBJ1-2; v_gene: TRBV20-1; CDR3nt: TGCAGTGCTAGAGATCCCCGCGGGGCGGGGGAGGGCTACACCTTC; CDR3aa: CSARDPRGAGEGYTF
abundance: -; d_gene: -; j_gene: TRBJ1-1; v_gene: TRBV10-3; CDR3nt: TGTGCCATCCAAGTCGTCCAGGACACTGAAGCTTTCTTT; CDR3aa: CAIQVVQDTEAFF
abundance: few; d_gene: TRBD2; j_gene: TRBJ2-7; v_gene: TRBV20-1; CDR3nt: TGCAGTGTCAAGGTTGGTGGGACTAGCGGGGCACCCGGCGGTCGCGTGCAGTACTTC; CDR3aa: CSVKVGGTSGAPGGRVQYF
abundance: few; d_gene: -; j_gene: TRBJ1-5; v_gene: TRBV6-1; CDR3nt: TGTGCCAGCCAACGGAGGGGATGCAATCAGCCCCAGCATTTT; CDR3aa: CASQRRGCNQPQHF
abundance: -; d_gene: TRBD1; j_gene: TRBJ1-1; v_gene: TRBV11-3; CDR3nt: TGTGCCAGCAGCTTAGGGGGGACAGGGGTTGCTTTCTTT; CDR3aa: CASSLGGTGVAFF
abundance: few; d_gene: TRBD1; j_gene: TRBJ1-2; v_gene: TRBV11-3; CDR3nt: TGTGCCAGCAGTGACAGGGCCTCCTATGGCTACACCTTC; CDR3aa: CASSDRASYGYTF
abundance: few; d_gene: -; j_gene: TRBJ2-7; v_gene: TRBV21-1; CDR3nt: TGTGCCAGCAGCCTACTTAGCGTAACCCTCTACTACGAGCAGTACTTC; CDR3aa: CASSLLSVTLYYEQYF
abundance: -; d_gene: -; j_gene: TRBJ2-5; v_gene: TRBV10-2; CDR3nt: TGCGCCAGCAGCCGGTCCAGGGAAGAGACCCAGTACTTC; CDR3aa: CASSRSREETQYF
abundance: -; d_gene: -; j_gene: TRBJ1-1; v_gene: TRBV19; CDR3nt: TGTGCCAGTAGTATAGATGGTGGCAACACTGAAGCTTTCTTT; CDR3aa: CASSIDGGNTEAFF